The entry that follows covers one T cell receptor (beta chain) sequence. The record originates from a study of blood T cell repertoires in COVID-19. About the study: Researchers got acute and convalescent COVID-19 samples from the United States, Italy and Spain. From T cells, B-cell-depleted T cells, or PBMCs came the material, which was cDNA or gDNA.

V dropped 5 bases and J dropped 2; count of bases not matched to a gene: 2. The CDR3 length is 13 residues. The germline gives CDR1 PRHDT, CDR2 FYEKMQ (reference sequence). Original analysis: Estimation of nucleated cell counts was performed using reference gene primer amplification. TCRdb's copy holds only in-frame clones and misses some; the assay was immunoSEQ multiplex PCR. D and trimming were read from the DNA, whereas the V and J calls and clone size are those reported in that table. The profile shows about 220,000 clones, less than 90% of them singletons. Sequenced material: peripheral blood. The TCR was taken from a woman aged 55-70 years who had recovered from COVID-19. The chain uses TRBV13 and TRBJ2-7, with TRBD2 matching 8 bases. The CDR3 bases are TGTGCCAGCAGCGCGGGGGGAGCCTACGAGCAGTACTTC. Translated: CASSAGGAYEQYF. The variable domain in full, completed from reference TRBV13 and TRBJ2-7, reads AAGVIQSPRHLIKEKRETATLKCYPIPRHDTVYWYQQGPGQDPQFLISFYEKMQSDKGSIPDRFSAQQFSDYHSELNMSSLELGDSALYFCASSAGGAYEQYFGPGTRLTVT.